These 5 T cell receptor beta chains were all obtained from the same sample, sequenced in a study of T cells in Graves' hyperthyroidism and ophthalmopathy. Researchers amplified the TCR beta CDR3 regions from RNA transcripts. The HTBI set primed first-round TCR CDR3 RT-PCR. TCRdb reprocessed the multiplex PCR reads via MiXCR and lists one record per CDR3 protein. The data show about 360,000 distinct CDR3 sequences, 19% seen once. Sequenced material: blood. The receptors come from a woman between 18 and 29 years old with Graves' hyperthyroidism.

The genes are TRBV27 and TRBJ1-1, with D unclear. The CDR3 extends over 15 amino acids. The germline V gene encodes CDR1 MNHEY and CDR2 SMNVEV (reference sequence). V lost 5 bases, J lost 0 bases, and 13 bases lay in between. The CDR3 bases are TGTGCCAGCAGTCCATCCGGACCCATGAACACTGAAGCTTTCTTT. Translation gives CASSPSGPMNTEAFF.

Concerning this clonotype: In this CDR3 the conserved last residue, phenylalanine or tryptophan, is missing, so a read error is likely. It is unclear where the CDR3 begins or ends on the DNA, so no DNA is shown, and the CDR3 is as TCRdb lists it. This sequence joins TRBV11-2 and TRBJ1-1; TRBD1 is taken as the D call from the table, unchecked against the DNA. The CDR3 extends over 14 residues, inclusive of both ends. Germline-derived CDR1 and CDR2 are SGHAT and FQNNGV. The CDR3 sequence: CASSSQGGNTEACL.

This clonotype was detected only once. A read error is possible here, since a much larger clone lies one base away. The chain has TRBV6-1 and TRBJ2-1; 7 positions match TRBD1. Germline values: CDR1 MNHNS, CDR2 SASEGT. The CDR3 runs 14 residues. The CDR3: CASSEAGGYNERFF. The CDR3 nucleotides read TGTGCCAGCAGTGAAGCAGGGGGCTACAATGAGCGGTTCTTC.

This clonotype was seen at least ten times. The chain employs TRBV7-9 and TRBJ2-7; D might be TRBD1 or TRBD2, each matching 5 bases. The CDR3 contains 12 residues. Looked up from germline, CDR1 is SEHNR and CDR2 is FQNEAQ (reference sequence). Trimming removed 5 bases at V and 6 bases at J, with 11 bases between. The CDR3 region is CASSHGTGEQYF. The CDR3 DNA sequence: TGTGCCAGCAGCCACGGGACGGGCGAGCAGTACTTC.

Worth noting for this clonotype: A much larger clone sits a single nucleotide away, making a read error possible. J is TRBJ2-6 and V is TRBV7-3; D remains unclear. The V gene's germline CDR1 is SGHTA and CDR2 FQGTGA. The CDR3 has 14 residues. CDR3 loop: CASSLNSWANVLTF. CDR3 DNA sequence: TGTGCCAGCAGCCTTAACTCTTGGGCCAACGTCCTGACTTTC.